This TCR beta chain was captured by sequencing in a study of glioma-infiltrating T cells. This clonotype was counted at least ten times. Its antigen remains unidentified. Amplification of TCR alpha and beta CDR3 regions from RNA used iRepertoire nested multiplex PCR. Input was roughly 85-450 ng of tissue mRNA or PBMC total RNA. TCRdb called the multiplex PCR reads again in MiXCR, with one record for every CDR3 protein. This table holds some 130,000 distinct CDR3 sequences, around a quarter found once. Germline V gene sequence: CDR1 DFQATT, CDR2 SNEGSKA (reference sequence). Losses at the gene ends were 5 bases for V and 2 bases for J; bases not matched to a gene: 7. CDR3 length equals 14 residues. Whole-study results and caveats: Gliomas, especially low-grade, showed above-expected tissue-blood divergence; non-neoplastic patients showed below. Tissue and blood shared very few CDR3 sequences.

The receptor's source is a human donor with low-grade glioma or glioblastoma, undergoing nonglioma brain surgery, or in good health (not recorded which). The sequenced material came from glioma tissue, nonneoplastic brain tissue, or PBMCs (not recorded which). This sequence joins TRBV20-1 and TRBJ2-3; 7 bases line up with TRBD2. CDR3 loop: CSAEGLAATDTQYF. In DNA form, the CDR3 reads TGCAGTGCTGAAGGGCTAGCGGCCACAGATACGCAGTATTTT.